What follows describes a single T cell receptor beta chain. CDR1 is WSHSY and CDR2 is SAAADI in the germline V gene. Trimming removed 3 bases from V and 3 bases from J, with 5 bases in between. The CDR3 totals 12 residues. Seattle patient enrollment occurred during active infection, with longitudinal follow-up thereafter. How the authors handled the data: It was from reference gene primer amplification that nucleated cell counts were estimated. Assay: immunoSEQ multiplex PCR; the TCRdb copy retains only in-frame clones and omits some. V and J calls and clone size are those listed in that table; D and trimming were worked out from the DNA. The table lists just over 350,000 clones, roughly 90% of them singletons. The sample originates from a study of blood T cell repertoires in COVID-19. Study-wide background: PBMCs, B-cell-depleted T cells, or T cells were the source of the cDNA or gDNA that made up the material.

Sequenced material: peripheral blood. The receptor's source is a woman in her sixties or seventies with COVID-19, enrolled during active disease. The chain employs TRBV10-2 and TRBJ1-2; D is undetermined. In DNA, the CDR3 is TGCGCCAGCAGTGACAGATACTATGGCTACACCTTC. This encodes CASSDRYYGYTF.